This passage covers 31 T cell receptor beta chains from one sample sequenced in a study of neurological immune-mediated disorders. TCRdb re-derived calls from the 5' RACE reads in MiXCR, one entry per CDR3 protein. Of roughly 29,000 distinct CDR3 sequences listed, around 25% were seen once; the top ten hold 30%. The sequencing sample was made of CD4+ T cells from blood. The receptor set was obtained from a man over 45 with HTLV-1-associated myelopathy (HAM/TSP).

This clonotype has a handful of counts. This chain connects TRBV5-6 to TRBJ1-1; D might be TRBD1 (5 bases). V lost 1 base to trimming and J lost 5 bases, with 12 bases between them. The CDR3 is 14 amino acids. Germline V CDR1 and CDR2: SGHDT, YYEEEE. The CDR3 loop is CASSLRGSGTEAFF. CDR3 coding DNA: TGTGCCAGCAGCTTGAGGGGTAGTGGGACTGAAGCTTTCTTT.

This clonotype was seen a handful of times. The rearrangement uses TRBV5-6 and TRBJ1-1; 9 bases fit TRBD1. Trimming at V came to 2 bases and at J to 1 base, leaving 3 bases not matched to a gene. The CDR3 has 15 residues. Germline-derived CDR1 and CDR2 are SGHDT and YYEEEE. The CDR3 loop is CASSFGTGKNTEAFF. The CDR3 DNA sequence: TGTGCCAGCAGCTTTGGGACAGGGAAGAACACTGAAGCTTTCTTT.

This clonotype was found many times. The J gene is TRBJ2-7, the V gene TRBV10-3; possible D gene TRBD1, 5 bases. Germline V gives CDR1 ENHRY, CDR2 SYGVKD. This CDR3 spans 14 amino acids. V lost 2 bases and J 1 base, leaving 9 bases between the germline ends. The CDR3 bases are TGTGCCATCAGTGAGGCCAGGGCTTCCTACGAGCAGTACTTC. It specifies CAISEARASYEQYF.

This clonotype was recorded many times. The J gene is TRBJ2-4, the V gene TRBV7-2; maybe TRBD2 (5 bases). Trimming pared 5 bases from V and 9 bases from J, leaving 14 bases between. CDR3 size: 13 residues. The germline gives CDR1 SGHTA, CDR2 FQGNSA. CDR3 protein: CASSLGRAGIQYF. In DNA, the CDR3 is TGTGCCAGCAGCCTCGGAAGGGCGGGCATTCAGTACTTC.

The chain employs TRBV7-9 and TRBJ2-5; D remains unclear. This CDR3 has 13 amino acids. V was trimmed by 3 bases and J by 0 bases, leaving 5 bases between them. Germline V lookup: CDR1 SEHNR, CDR2 FQNEAQ (reference sequence). CDR3 DNA sequence: TGTGCCAGCAGCTTGTCCGACCAAGAGACCCAGTACTTC. Translating it yields CASSLSDQETQYF.

At least ten counts were recorded for this clonotype. The CDR3 loop is CASSLGGSEAFF. The CDR3 DNA is TGTGCCAGCAGCCTCGGAGGGAGTGAAGCTTTCTTT. The chain couples TRBV7-3 to TRBJ1-1; D gene unclear. CDR1 is SGHTA, CDR2 FQGTGA, per germline. V lost 5 bases to trimming and J lost 7 bases, with 11 bases between them. The CDR3 has 12 residues.

The V call is TRBV18, the J call TRBJ2-7; 8 nucleotides line up with TRBD1. The CDR3 extends over 15 amino acids. Germline CDR1 reads KGHSH; CDR2 reads LQKENI. V was clipped by 5 bases and J by 5 bases; unmatched bases: 11. The CDR3 DNA is TGTGCCAGCTCAGTGACAGGGGTCTTCGATCACGAGCAGTACTTC. Translation gives CASSVTGVFDHEQYF.

This clonotype was observed at least ten times. The rearrangement joins TRBV6-6 to TRBJ1-2; 7 bases are a match to TRBD1. This CDR3 region has 16 residues. Germline CDR1 and CDR2: MNHNY and SVGAGI (reference sequence). The ends lost 0 bases at V and 4 bases at J; junction bases unmatched: 8. The chain's CDR3 is CASSYSSGQFRYGYTF. CDR3 nucleotides: TGTGCCAGCAGTTACTCCTCGGGACAGTTCCGCTATGGCTACACCTTC.

This clonotype was counted at least ten times. This chain links TRBV5-1 with TRBJ1-1; a possible D gene is TRBD1 (6 bases). The length of the CDR3 is 14 residues. Germline lookup yields CDR1 SGHRS and CDR2 YFSETQ. V shed 4 bases and J shed 1 base, with 11 bases lying between them. CDR3 sequence reads: CASSRGGGNTEAFF. CDR3 DNA sequence: TGCGCCAGCAGCCGCGGAGGGGGGAACACTGAAGCTTTCTTT.

This clonotype came up many times. The chain joins TRBV5-5 to TRBJ2-7, with a possible D match to TRBD1 (5 bases). The CDR3 consists of 15 residues. Germline CDR1 reads SGHKS; CDR2 reads YYEKEE (reference sequence). V lost 0 bases and J 6 bases, leaving 16 bases between the germline ends. As DNA, the CDR3 is TGTGCCAGCAGCTTGGGACCGGACCCAGGGCGCGAGCAGTACTTC. Its translation: CASSLGPDPGREQYF.

This clonotype was detected many times. V gene TRBV7-3 combines with J gene TRBJ2-2; 9 bases map to TRBD1. After removal of 5 bases from V and 4 bases from J, the junction contained 2 bases not matched to a gene. The germline V gene has CDR1 SGHTA and CDR2 FQGTGA. The CDR3 loop spans 14 amino acids. The CDR3 DNA is TGTGCCAGCAGCCAGGGACAGGGCACCGGGGAGCTGTTTTTT. Protein product: CASSQGQGTGELFF.

The table lists this clonotype with many counts. V gene TRBV20-1 combines with J gene TRBJ2-7; D is unresolved. Trimming cost V 6 bases and J 5 bases, with 20 bases left between them. The CDR3 covers 14 residues. CDR1 DFQATT and CDR2 SNEGSKA come from the germline V gene (reference sequence). Here the CDR3 DNA reads TGCAGTGCGCAGAACGGGCCTCTCGAGGACGAGCAGTACTTC. Translation: CSAQNGPLEDEQYF.

This clonotype was counted many times. V gene TRBV5-1 combines with J gene TRBJ2-1; D tentatively fits TRBD1 or TRBD2 (5 bases each). The CDR3 loop spans 14 amino acids. V was clipped by 4 bases and J by 4 bases, with 12 bases between them. Germline CDR1 reads SGHRS; CDR2 reads YFSETQ. CDR3 region: CASSGGPLYNEQFF. The CDR3 coding sequence is TGCGCCAGCAGCGGGGGACCCCTGTACAATGAGCAGTTCTTC.

DNA for the CDR3: TGTGCCAGCACCAGTACGGGGGCAGCTTTCTTT. This gives the protein CASTSTGAAFF. V gene TRBV16 combines with J gene TRBJ1-1; TRBD1 might be the D (6 bases). Between the trimmed V and J ends, which lost 7 bases and 10 bases, there was a span of 13 bases. The CDR3 totals 11 residues. Germline lookup yields CDR1 KGHSY and CDR2 FQNENV.

This clonotype was seen repeatedly, ten times or more. V gene TRBV6-2 or TRBV6-3 combines with J gene TRBJ1-5; D unresolved. With 4 bases removed from V and 5 bases from J, the gap between germline ends came to 12 bases. In germline, CDR1 is MNHEY, CDR2 SVGEGT. CDR3 length: 14 residues. The DNA of the CDR3 is TGTGCCAGCAGTTCCAGCCGGGCCTATCAGCCCCAGCATTTT. Protein sequence: CASSSSRAYQPQHF.

This clonotype was detected ten times or more. The chain carries TRBV7-2 and TRBJ1-1; 7 bases map to TRBD1. From germline, CDR1 is SGHTA and CDR2 FQGNSA. CDR3 length: 14 residues. V lost 3 bases to trimming and J lost 2 bases; unmatched junction nucleotides: 3. The CDR3 nucleotides are TGTGCCAGCAGCTTCAACAGGGGTAACACTGAAGCTTTCTTT. It encodes CASSFNRGNTEAFF.

Many counts were recorded for this clonotype. The chain has TRBV5-8 and TRBJ2-7, with a weak D call TRBD2 (7 bases). The CDR3 loop spans 16 amino acids. V shed 4 bases and J shed 1 base, with 18 bases lying between them. The germline V gene encodes CDR1 SGHTS and CDR2 YDEGEE. The CDR3 here is CASSALTGGLSYEQYF. CDR3 DNA: TGTGCCAGCAGCGCTCTCACGGGGGGCCTTTCCTACGAGCAGTACTTC.

This clonotype was seen many times. J is TRBJ1-1 and V is TRBV20-1; 7 bases are shared with TRBD1. The CDR3 is made up of 12 amino acids. Germline values: CDR1 DFQATT, CDR2 SNEGSKA (reference sequence). Germline trimming cut 2 bases from V and 3 bases from J; bases unmatched to any gene: 0. The CDR3 is CSARQGDTEAFF. Written as DNA, the CDR3 is TGCAGTGCTAGACAGGGGGACACTGAAGCTTTCTTT.

The sample holds many counts of this clonotype. The CDR3 sequence is CASSPSGAYEQYF. The CDR3 region has the DNA TGTGCCAGCAGTCCATCCGGGGCCTACGAGCAGTACTTC. This chain uses TRBV27 with TRBJ2-7; maybe TRBD2 (5 bases). The CDR3 loop spans 13 amino acids. V lost 5 bases, J lost 2 bases, and 10 bases lay in between. Germline lookup yields CDR1 MNHEY and CDR2 SMNVEV (reference sequence).

For this clonotype: One base away lies a much larger clone, so this may be a sequencing read error. This chain's CDR3 is CASSHAANRVETQYF. In nucleotides, the CDR3 is TGCGCCAGCAGCCACGCTGCGAACAGGGTAGAGACCCAGTACTTC. The V call is TRBV5-1, the J call TRBJ2-5, with D possibly TRBD1 on 6 matching bases. The CDR3 runs to 15 residues. Germline CDR1 and CDR2: SGHRS and YFSETQ. The V and J ends lost 4 bases and 4 bases respectively, with 17 bases between them. Based on the CDR3 plus reference TRBV5-1 and TRBJ2-5, the full variable domain is KAGVTQTPRYLIKTRGQQVTLSCSPISGHRSVSWYQQTPGQGLQFLFEYFSETQRNKGNFPGRFSGRQFSNSRSEMNVSTLELGDSALYLCASSHAANRVETQYFGPGTRLLVL.

This clonotype was counted at least ten times. V gene TRBV19 combines with J gene TRBJ2-7; D gene unclear. The CDR3 has 14 residues. CDR1 and CDR2 from the germline V gene are LNHDA and SQIVND (reference sequence). The ends were cut back, 2 bases at V and 2 bases at J, with 10 bases in the middle. Written as DNA, the CDR3 is TGTGCCAGTAGTATATTACACCTTACCTACGAGCAGTACTTC. This translates into CASSILHLTYEQYF.

By proportion, this clonotype is medium-sized (0.01 to 0.1%). This sequence joins TRBV7-2 and TRBJ2-5, with D tentatively TRBD1 (5 bases). V gave up 2 bases and J gave up 9 bases, with 10 bases separating them. Germline assignment: CDR1 SGHTA and CDR2 FQGNSA. The length of the CDR3 is 12 residues. This chain's CDR3 is CASSLLGVAQYF. Written as DNA, the CDR3 is TGTGCCAGCAGCTTATTAGGGGTGGCCCAGTACTTC.

This clonotype was detected ten times or more. The V and J genes are TRBV24-1 and TRBJ1-2; D not certain. The CDR3 is 13 amino acids. Trimming removed 5 bases from V and 2 bases from J, with 8 bases in between. CDR1 is KGHDR, CDR2 SFDVKD, per germline. CDR3 protein: CATSAATNYGYTF. The CDR3 DNA sequence: TGTGCCACCAGTGCCGCGACAAACTATGGCTACACCTTC.

This clonotype was detected many times. This chain links TRBV20-1 with TRBJ1-5; TRBD1 is a possible D gene (6 bases). V was shortened by 3 bases and J by 4 bases, with 16 bases between the two germline ends. The germline gives CDR1 DFQATT, CDR2 SNEGSKA (reference sequence). The CDR3 spans 15 residues. The CDR3 loop is CSASHQQGRNQPQHF. The CDR3 DNA reads as TGCAGTGCTAGTCACCAACAGGGTAGGAATCAGCCCCAGCATTTT.

There are many counts of this clonotype. The chain is built from TRBV5-1 and TRBJ2-5, with D unclear. Trimming took off 4 bases at V and 5 bases at J, with 9 bases between the two ends. In germline, CDR1 is SGHRS, CDR2 YFSETQ. This CDR3 spans 12 amino acids. CDR3 nucleotide sequence: TGCGCCAGCAGCCCCCTGGGGGAGACCCAGTACTTC. This translates into CASSPLGETQYF.

This clonotype has ten or more counts. The gene calls are TRBV20-1 and TRBJ1-2; D gene uncertain. The V gene's germline CDR1 is DFQATT and CDR2 SNEGSKA (reference sequence). This CDR3 region has 13 residues. The CDR3 sequence is CSAYSGRTYGYTF. Here the CDR3 DNA reads TGCAGCGCATATTCTGGACGGACCTATGGCTACACCTTC.

Of note for this clonotype: At one end the junction does not follow the germline gene, possibly because of a read error. V gene TRBV4-1 combines with J gene TRBJ1-2, with D unresolved. This CDR3 contains 15 residues. In germline, CDR1 is MGHRA, CDR2 YSYEKL. CDR3 nucleotides: TGTGCCAGCAGCAAAGCGGACGGGGTAGGCTATGGCTACACCTTC. It is translated as CASSKADGVGYGYTF.

The chain combines TRBV10-3 with TRBJ2-1; D not resolved. The V end lost 3 bases, the J end lost 6 bases, and 6 bases lay between the germline ends. CDR1 and CDR2 from the germline V gene are ENHRY and SYGVKD. This CDR3 has 12 residues. The CDR3 is CAISETSNEQFF. The CDR3 DNA is TGTGCCATCAGTGAAACTTCCAATGAGCAGTTCTTC.

Regarding this clonotype: A much larger clone differs from this one at a single base, so this may be a read error. The V call is TRBV3-1, the J call TRBJ2-5; 7 bases match TRBD1. The CDR3 sequence is 18 residues long. CDR1 is LGHDT and CDR2 is YNNKEL in the germline V gene (reference sequence). The CDR3 region has the DNA TGTGCCAACAGCTCGGGGATCCGGTTGACAGGGCTAAAAGAGACCCAGTACTTC. Translation gives CANSSGIRLTGLKETQYF.

This clonotype has at least ten counts. The chain links TRBV7-8 to TRBJ2-1; D tentatively fits TRBD1 or TRBD2 (6 bases each). This CDR3 comprises 16 residues. Germline V gene data show CDR1 as SGHVS and CDR2 as FQNEAQ. V was trimmed by 1 base and J by 5 bases, leaving 15 bases between them. The CDR3 DNA reads as TGTGCCAGCAGCTTAGAGGCCGGGGGCAGAGACAATGAGCAGTTCTTC. Its protein product is CASSLEAGGRDNEQFF.

Ten or more counts support this clonotype. The rearrangement links TRBV7-8 to TRBJ1-5; no firm D call. The germline CDR1 and CDR2 sequences are SGHVS and FQNEAQ. The CDR3 has 13 residues. V lost 5 bases and J lost 6, with 11 bases in between. CDR3 loop: CASSDASGQPQHF. The CDR3 nucleotides read TGTGCCAGCAGCGACGCATCGGGTCAGCCCCAGCATTTT.